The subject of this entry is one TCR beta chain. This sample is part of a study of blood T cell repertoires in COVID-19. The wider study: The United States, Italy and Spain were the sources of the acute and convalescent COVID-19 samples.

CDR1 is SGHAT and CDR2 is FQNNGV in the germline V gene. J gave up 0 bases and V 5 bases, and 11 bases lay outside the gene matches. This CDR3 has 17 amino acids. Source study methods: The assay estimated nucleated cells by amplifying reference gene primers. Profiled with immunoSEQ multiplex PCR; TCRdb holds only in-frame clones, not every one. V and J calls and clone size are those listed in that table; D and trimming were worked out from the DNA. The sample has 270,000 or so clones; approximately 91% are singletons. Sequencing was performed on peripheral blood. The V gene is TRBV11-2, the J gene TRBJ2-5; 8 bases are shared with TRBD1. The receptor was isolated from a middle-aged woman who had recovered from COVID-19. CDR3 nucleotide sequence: TGTGCCAGCAGCGACGGACAGGGAAGTCGGTACCAAGAGACCCAGTACTTC. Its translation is CASSDGQGSRYQETQYF.